These 21 T cell receptor beta chains were all obtained from the same sample, sequenced in a study of cytomegalovirus exposure and HLA in healthy donors. The PCR employed 60 Vbeta primers together with 13 Jbeta primers. Generated by immunoSEQ multiplex PCR, the TCRdb table keeps only in-frame clones and is missing some. The top ten hold under 7% of the sample, which has approximately 200,000 clones, 78% seen once. Material: PBMCs. These receptors were obtained from a woman aged 25 to 39 in good health and CMV-seropositive.

The genes are TRBV10-3 and TRBJ1-1, with a tentative D call TRBD1 (6 bases). The ends were cut back, 7 bases at V and 0 bases at J, with 9 bases in the middle. Germline values: CDR1 ENHRY, CDR2 SYGVKD. This CDR3 region has 13 residues. The DNA of the CDR3 is TGTGCCATCAACCAGGGGATGAACACTGAAGCTTTCTTT. Its translation: CAINQGMNTEAFF.

The chain couples TRBV4-1 to TRBJ2-5; D perhaps matches TRBD2 (6 bases). The germline V gene encodes CDR1 MGHRA and CDR2 YSYEKL. This CDR3 spans 15 amino acids. Trimming shortened V by 1 base and J by 5 bases, and 14 bases separated the two germline ends. In DNA form, the CDR3 reads TGCGCCAGCAGCCAAGCTGGGGGGTGGGGGGAGACCCAGTACTTC. Translation: CASSQAGGWGETQYF.

CDR3 loop: CASSGNMVAGGNTIYF. In nucleotides, the CDR3 is TGTGCCAGCAGTGGAAACATGGTTGCAGGTGGAAACACCATATATTTT. This chain uses TRBV2 with TRBJ1-3; D not resolved. This CDR3 has 16 residues. Germline CDR1 SNHLY, CDR2 FYNNEI. Trimming cost V 4 bases and J 3 bases, with 16 bases left between them.

The CDR3 loop is CASSFAGALNYGYTF. The CDR3 region has the DNA TGTGCCAGCAGTTTTGCAGGGGCCCTTAACTATGGCTACACCTTC. This chain uses TRBV27 with TRBJ1-2, with D possibly TRBD1 on 6 matching bases. This CDR3 comprises 15 residues. Trimming removed 3 bases at V and 1 base at J, with 12 bases between. Germline values: CDR1 MNHEY, CDR2 SMNVEV (reference sequence).

The chain has TRBV10-1 and TRBJ2-7, with TRBD2 matching 8 bases. Losses at the gene ends were 5 bases for V and 4 bases for J; bases not matched to a gene: 1. The germline gives CDR1 WNHNN, CDR2 SYGVQD (reference sequence). The CDR3 runs 12 residues. This CDR3 reads CASSREGYEQYF. DNA of the CDR3: TGCGCCAGCAGTCGGGAGGGATACGAGCAGTACTTC.

The chain uses TRBV7-9 and TRBJ2-1, with D tentatively TRBD2 (5 bases). The germline V gene encodes CDR1 SEHNR and CDR2 FQNEAQ (reference sequence). This CDR3 has 15 residues. The V end lost 5 bases, the J end lost 3 bases, and 14 bases lay between the germline ends. CDR3 in DNA: TGTGCCAGCAGCCCCCGGAAGCGGAACTACAATGAGCAGTTCTTC. Its protein is CASSPRKRNYNEQFF. Variable domain in full (rest from reference TRBV7-9 and TRBJ2-1): DTGVSQNPRHKITKRGQNVTFRCDPISEHNRLYWYRQTLGQGPEFLTYFQNEAQLEKSRLLSDRFSAERPKGSFSTLEIQRTEQGDSAMYLCASSPRKRNYNEQFFGPGTRLTVL.

This chain joins TRBV27 and TRBJ1-4; D is ambiguous. The germline V gene has CDR1 MNHEY and CDR2 SMNVEV (reference sequence). The CDR3 is 14 residues long. Trimming took off 2 bases at V and 0 bases at J, with 4 bases between the two ends. The CDR3 nucleotides read TGTGCCAGCAGTTTACATGCAACTAATGAAAAACTGTTTTTT. It yields the protein CASSLHATNEKLFF.

The V and J genes are TRBV5-6 and TRBJ2-5; perhaps TRBD2 as D (5 bases). The ends were cut back, 0 bases at V and 5 bases at J, with 20 bases in the middle. The CDR3 is made up of 17 amino acids. From germline, CDR1 is SGHDT and CDR2 YYEEEE. The CDR3 reads CASSLGVWLLGGETQYF. In nucleotides, the CDR3 is TGTGCCAGCAGCTTGGGGGTATGGCTACTAGGTGGCGAGACCCAGTACTTC.

The chain carries TRBV6-5 and TRBJ2-3; D is perhaps TRBD1 (6 bases). The CDR3 length is 15 residues. Germline CDR1 and CDR2: MNHEY and SVGAGI. The V end lost 5 bases, the J end lost 1 base, and 13 bases lay between the germline ends. The chain's CDR3 is CASSLRDTRTDTQYF. CDR3 sequence (DNA): TGTGCCAGCAGTCTCCGGGACACCCGCACAGATACGCAGTATTTT.

The V gene is TRBV4-2, the J gene TRBJ2-5; TRBD2 might be the D (6 bases). The CDR3 extends over 15 amino acids. CDR1 and CDR2 (germline): LGHNA, YNFKEQ. V was shortened by 4 bases and J by 2 bases, with 14 bases between the two germline ends. CDR3 amino acids: CASSRVYGGQETQYF. In DNA, the CDR3 is TGTGCCAGCAGCCGCGTATACGGAGGGCAAGAGACCCAGTACTTC.

The chain employs TRBV10-2 and TRBJ1-1; 8 nucleotides align to TRBD1. With 4 bases clipped from V and 5 bases from J, the junction kept 6 bases outside the gene matches. The CDR3 runs to 14 residues. Per the germline V gene, CDR1 is WSHSY and CDR2 is SAAADI. Here the CDR3 reads CASSAQGAKTEAFF. Here the CDR3 DNA reads TGCGCCAGCAGTGCGCAGGGGGCCAAAACTGAAGCTTTCTTT.

The V call is TRBV11-2, the J call TRBJ1-5; D is uncertain. Trimming shortened V by 1 base and J by 4 bases, and 5 bases separated the two germline ends. Germline-derived CDR1 and CDR2 are SGHAT and FQNNGV. The CDR3 is 13 residues long. DNA of the CDR3: TGTGCCAGCAGCTTAGCGGGGAATCAGCCCCAGCATTTT. Protein product: CASSLAGNQPQHF.

This chain links TRBV6-1 with TRBJ1-1, with D perhaps matching TRBD1 (6 bases). Germline CDR1 MNHNS, CDR2 SASEGT. This CDR3 region has 17 residues. Trimming shortened V by 1 base and J by 3 bases, and 18 bases separated the two germline ends. The CDR3 protein is CASSEVRASPGDTEAFF. DNA of the CDR3: TGTGCCAGCAGTGAAGTCAGGGCCAGCCCAGGGGACACTGAAGCTTTCTTT.

The chain employs TRBV7-2 and TRBJ1-1; possibly TRBD1 for D (5 bases). CDR1 and CDR2 from the germline V gene are SGHTA and FQGNSA. This CDR3 has 14 residues. V was cut by 6 bases and J by 2 bases, with 13 bases left in between. CDR3 sequence: CASSQGGKNTEAFF. In DNA, the CDR3 is TGTGCCAGCAGTCAGGGAGGGAAAAACACTGAAGCTTTCTTT.

There are a few counts of this clone. This chain joins TRBV13 and TRBJ2-3; 14 bases are shared with TRBD2. V shed 5 bases, J shed 8 bases, and the junction held 3 bases outside the gene matches. The germline gives CDR1 PRHDT, CDR2 FYEKMQ (reference sequence). The CDR3 runs 14 residues. The CDR3 sequence is CASSPGLAGATQYF. CDR3 sequence (DNA): TGTGCCAGCAGCCCGGGACTAGCGGGGGCTACGCAGTATTTT.

This chain links TRBV2 with TRBJ2-7, with 8 bases aligning to TRBD1. The CDR3 spans 14 residues. J gave up 4 bases and V 2 bases, and 4 bases lay outside the gene matches. Looked up from germline, CDR1 is SNHLY and CDR2 is FYNNEI. CDR3 coding DNA: TGTGCCAGCAGTGAATGGACAGGGTCGTACGAGCAGTACTTC. Translated, it gives CASSEWTGSYEQYF. Complete variable domain (other parts from reference TRBV2 and TRBJ2-7): EPEVTQTPSHQVTQMGQEVILRCVPISNHLYFYWYRQILGQKVEFLVSFYNNEISEKSEIFDDQFSVERPDGSNFTLKIRSTKLEDSAMYFCASSEWTGSYEQYFGPGTRLTVT.

The CDR3 DNA reads as TGTGCCAGCAGCTTCAGGGGGACAGGGGAGTACGAGCAGTACTTC. Amino acids: CASSFRGTGEYEQYF. The chain is built from TRBV9 and TRBJ2-7; the match to TRBD1 covers 10 bases. The CDR3 length is 15 residues. With 4 bases clipped from V and 4 bases from J, the junction kept 8 bases outside the gene matches. Germline V lookup: CDR1 SGDLS, CDR2 YYNGEE.

The chain is built from TRBV11-3 and TRBJ2-2, with 7 bases identical to TRBD2. The V segment lost 5 bases and the J segment 5 bases; nucleotides outside the gene matches: 8. The germline gives CDR1 SGHNT, CDR2 YENEEA. There are 15 residues in the CDR3. The CDR3 spells CASSLSSGETGELFF. As DNA, the CDR3 is TGTGCCAGCAGCCTGAGCAGCGGGGAGACCGGGGAGCTGTTTTTT.

The CDR3 bases are TGTGCCACCGGGGACAGGGTTGGCACCGGGGAGCTGTTTTTT. Amino acids: CATGDRVGTGELFF. J is TRBJ2-2 and V is TRBV15; TRBD1 aligns across 9 bases. The CDR3 runs to 14 residues. The J segment lost 4 bases and the V segment lost 8 bases, leaving 5 bases of the junction unmatched. Germline V gives CDR1 LNHNV, CDR2 YYDKDF (reference sequence).

This clone occurred once. The V and J genes are TRBV6-5 and TRBJ2-3; 8 positions agree with TRBD1. CDR1 MNHEY and CDR2 SVGAGI come from the germline V gene. CDR3 length: 15 residues. The trim removed 6 bases at V and 1 base at J, leaving 6 bases unmatched. This chain's CDR3 is CASSIGTGGTDTQYF. DNA for the CDR3: TGTGCCAGCAGCATCGGGACAGGCGGCACAGATACGCAGTATTTT.

J is TRBJ1-1 and V is TRBV6-1; the D is unclear. Looked up from germline, CDR1 is MNHNS and CDR2 is SASEGT. There are 12 residues in the CDR3. With 3 bases removed from V and 6 bases from J, the gap between germline ends came to 8 bases. This chain's CDR3 is CASSDNEPEAFF. In nucleotides, the CDR3 is TGTGCCAGCAGTGACAATGAGCCTGAAGCTTTCTTT.